The sequence of this TCR beta chain was determined in a study of cytomegalovirus exposure and HLA in healthy donors. This CDR3 contains 15 residues. The germline CDR1 and CDR2 sequences are GTSNPN and SVGIG (reference sequence). After removal of 3 bases from V and 11 bases from J, the junction contained 16 bases not matched to a gene. The repertoire was sequenced with immunoSEQ multiplex PCR; TCRdb's copy has only in-frame clones and lacks some. Of 95,000 to 150,000 clones in the sample, approximately 90% were seen once. The sequence came from a woman younger than 35 in good health and CMV-seropositive. V usage is TRBV30 and J usage is TRBJ1-1, with 9 bases aligning to TRBD1. Sequenced: PBMCs. CDR3 residues: CAWSYPGTGLIVAFF. CDR3 nucleotide sequence: TGTGCCTGGAGCTACCCCGGGACAGGGCTTATCGTGGCTTTCTTT.